Following are 7 T cell receptor beta chains from one sample sequenced in a study of T-cell reconstitution after alpha-beta-depleted transplantation in children. For TCRbeta, the library was prepared with unique molecular identifiers. TCRdb reprocessed the PCR reads via MiXCR and lists one record per CDR3 protein. This table has around 450,000 distinct CDR3 sequences, roughly a tenth appearing once. The sample was PBMCs, taken before TCRalphabeta/CD19-depleted stem cell transplant. These receptors were obtained from a child aged 2 to 10 with inherited bone marrow failure, due to receive a stem cell transplant.

V gene TRBV11-2 combines with J gene TRBJ2-5; 8 bases are shared with TRBD2. V trimming: 1 base; J trimming: 5 bases; junction bases outside the gene matches: 6. The CDR3 contains 15 residues. Germline assignment: CDR1 SGHAT and CDR2 FQNNGV. The CDR3 sequence is CASSLGLAGWETQYF. The CDR3 DNA is TGTGCCAGCAGCTTAGGTCTAGCGGGCTGGGAGACCCAGTACTTC.

This clonotype has a handful of counts. The chain couples TRBV5-1 to TRBJ2-5; the D gene is possibly TRBD2 (6 bases). The CDR3 totals 16 residues. Trimming cost V 0 bases and J 4 bases, with 16 bases left between them. Germline V gene sequence: CDR1 SGHRS, CDR2 YFSETQ. The CDR3 DNA reads TGCGCCAGCAGCTTGGGGACCCGGGGAGGTTCAGAGACCCAGTACTTC. It specifies CASSLGTRGGSETQYF. Full variable domain (outside the CDR3, taken from reference TRBV5-1 and TRBJ2-5): KAGVTQTPRYLIKTRGQQVTLSCSPISGHRSVSWYQQTPGQGLQFLFEYFSETQRNKGNFPGRFSGRQFSNSRSEMNVSTLELGDSALYLCASSLGTRGGSETQYFGPGTRLLVL.

This clonotype was seen a handful of times. The V and J genes are TRBV3-1 and TRBJ2-1, with D perhaps given as TRBD1 or TRBD2 (5 bases each). The germline V gene encodes CDR1 LGHDT and CDR2 YNNKEL (reference sequence). The CDR3 spans 15 residues. The ends were cut back, 1 base at V and 7 bases at J, with 14 bases in the middle. The CDR3 nucleotides are TGTGCCAGCAGCCAAGGTGAGGGGCACTTGAATGAGCAGTTCTTC. Residues: CASSQGEGHLNEQFF.

There are many counts of this clonotype. J is TRBJ2-2 and V is TRBV9; TRBD2 might be the D (5 bases). V lost 1 base, J lost 1 base, and 8 bases lay in between. The CDR3 loop spans 15 amino acids. Germline-derived CDR1 and CDR2 are SGDLS and YYNGEE. The CDR3 loop is CASSVSSGNTGELFF. CDR3 nucleotide sequence: TGTGCCAGCAGCGTATCCAGCGGGAACACCGGGGAGCTGTTTTTT.

This clonotype was seen many times. This chain links TRBV25-1 with TRBJ2-3; 7 positions match TRBD1. Germline assignment: CDR1 MGHDK and CDR2 SYGVNS. The CDR3 covers 15 residues. The ends lost 9 bases at V and 8 bases at J; junction bases unmatched: 17. Here the CDR3 reads CASSEATGAWGTQYF. In DNA, the CDR3 is TGTGCCAGTTCTGAAGCCACAGGGGCGTGGGGTACGCAGTATTTT.

The V gene is TRBV4-1, the J gene TRBJ2-7; 12 bases agree with TRBD2. The CDR3 contains 18 residues. J was trimmed by 7 bases and V by 2 bases; bases with no gene match: 15. In germline, CDR1 is MGHRA, CDR2 YSYEKL. The CDR3 here is CASSQHQIGLAGFWEQYF. CDR3 bases: TGCGCCAGCAGCCAACACCAAATTGGACTAGCGGGATTTTGGGAGCAGTACTTC.

This clonotype has only a few counts. This chain joins TRBV20-1 and TRBJ2-5; TRBD2 aligns across 15 bases. Germline assignment: CDR1 DFQATT and CDR2 SNEGSKA (reference sequence). The CDR3 loop spans 18 amino acids. V lost 6 bases to trimming and J lost 1 base; unmatched junction nucleotides: 12. The CDR3 DNA follows: TGCAGTGCCTCGAACGCAGGACTAGCGGGAGGGGTCCAAGAGACCCAGTACTTC. It encodes CSASNAGLAGGVQETQYF.